This TCR beta chain comes out of a study of a mutant IDH1 vaccine in newly diagnosed glioma (dated by TCRdb to the early 2020s). The study in broad terms: Of the approximately 30 treated patients, around 62% were male and about 40% were female, and the mean age was 40.4 years. Prior to enrollment, patients had been given standard therapy consisting of radiotherapy alone, temozolomide alone, or radiochemotherapy with temozolomide, with the combination given to most patients. Peripheral blood samples were drawn at six visits, namely V03 (baseline), V05, V07, V10, V12 and V13. Longitudinal TCRB deep sequencing was done for some 26 treated patients, wherever samples were available for exploratory analyses.

Overall results and qualifications from the work: Availability determined which PBMC samples were chosen for TCRB deep sequencing. According to the authors, sample limitations meant that analyses of patient blood samples could not be reproduced. Pseudoprogression appeared unrelated to alterations in the top peripheral T cell clonotypes detected by TCRB sequencing. Immune responses induced by the vaccine were seen in more than 85% of patients across multiple MHC alleles.

As regards this clone: No cognate antigen has been identified for it. Per-base quality was not reported, and no clone a single base away is much larger than it.

The junction shows trimming of 3 bases on V and 7 bases on J, plus 16 bases between the germline ends. CDR1 and CDR2 are read off the germline V gene as SGHDT and YYEEEE. The CDR3 starts with the cysteine, ends with the phenylalanine, and has 15 residues. The sequence is cut down to CDR3 DNA, 45 bases in frame from base 1. Per the publication, the time point label means: baseline, week 1 (first vaccination visit). Explained via the paper, the treatment or condition label denotes: pre-vaccination baseline after standard-of-care therapy. Newly diagnosed WHO grade 3 or 4 IDH1-mutant astrocytomas showing loss of nuclear ATRX were present in the donors. The samples were drawn from NOA16, a multicentre, single-arm, open-label phase I trial in Germany that tested a mutant IDH1 peptide vaccine in humans for the first time. Visit V03 blood draws served as the baseline sample for immunogenicity testing. Genomic DNA for TCRB sequencing was extracted from EDTA blood using the DNeasy Blood and Tissue Kit.

The library was made by the immunoSEQ multiplex PCR assay. Following the manufacturer's protocol, the hsTCRB Kit was used to amplify rearranged TCR beta chain sequences. Sequencing of TCRB libraries was carried out on an Illumina MiSeq. In the paper's pipeline: Demultiplexing, trimming and gene mapping were performed with the kit vendor's proprietary platform. The table was pulled from immuneACCESS by TCRdb, which kept in-frame rearrangements only. Such tables lose some clones; where checked, under half of the loss comes from unresolved V genes, and the rest has no known cause. Clone size and the V and J calls come from that table; the DNA yielded D and trimming. Here the sample has fewer than 40,000 clones; over 75% occur a single time. Of the sample, roughly 19% falls within the top ten clones.

The specimen comprised PBMCs, sampled from a glioma patient treated with radiotherapy, temozolomide or both. This TCR derives from a man aged 25 to 40 with glioma. This chain is built from TRBV5-6 and TRBJ1-4; the D gene is not confidently resolved. The DNA reads as follows: TGTGCCAGCAGCTACTTGTCTAAGTACAGTGAAAAACTGTTTTTT. Its protein reads: CASSYLSKYSEKLFF.